This TCR beta chain was observed in a study of blood T cell repertoires in COVID-19. Study summary: There were acute and convalescent COVID-19 samples, and they came from the United States, Italy and Spain.

The authors' processing: Reference gene primer amplification gave estimated nucleated cell counts. Profiled with immunoSEQ multiplex PCR; TCRdb holds only in-frame clones, not every one. That table is the source of V, J and clone size, and D and trimming were worked out from the DNA. The sample includes 250,000 or so clones, around nine tenths of them seen just once. CDR1 is SGHTA, CDR2 FQGNSA, per germline. V gave up 5 bases and J gave up 2 bases, with 16 bases separating them. This CDR3 region has 17 residues. This receptor was obtained from a woman aged 70-85 years with active or convalescent COVID-19. The specimen sequenced was peripheral blood. V and J are TRBV7-2 and TRBJ1-6; weak D call: TRBD1 (5 bases). CDR3: CASSHPEGKAYNSPLHF. The CDR3 nucleotides are TGTGCCAGCAGCCATCCGGAGGGGAAAGCCTATAATTCACCCCTCCACTTT.